Following are 10 T cell receptor beta chains from one sample sequenced in a study of blood T cell repertoires in COVID-19. Repertoires were generated with immunoSEQ multiplex PCR, while TCRdb's copy carries only in-frame clones and drops some. The sample yields tens of thousands of clones, 85% to 90% seen once. The sequenced material came from peripheral blood. The receptors here all came from a woman older than 75 with active COVID-19.

This chain joins TRBV7-3 and TRBJ2-1; 7 bases agree with TRBD2. Germline V gives CDR1 SGHTA, CDR2 FQGTGA. This CDR3 is 15 amino acids long. V lost 2 bases and J lost 3; bases outside the gene matches: 4. The CDR3 DNA reads as TGTGCCAGCAGCTTATCCAGCGGGAACTACAATGAGCAGTTCTTC. Translation: CASSLSSGNYNEQFF.

The J gene is TRBJ2-2, the V gene TRBV28; the D gene is possibly TRBD1 (6 bases). Looked up from germline, CDR1 is MDHEN and CDR2 is SYDVKM. The CDR3 has 14 residues. Trimming took 4 bases from V and 6 from J, leaving 12 bases between them. DNA of the CDR3: TGTGCCAGCAGTTCCTTACAGGGTGCCGGGGAGCTGTTTTTT. Its protein product is CASSSLQGAGELFF.

The CDR3 loop reads CASSAQGLGTGELFF. CDR3 coding DNA: TGTGCCAGCAGCGCACAGGGTCTGGGGACCGGGGAGCTGTTTTTT. The V call is TRBV7-2, the J call TRBJ2-2; D may be TRBD1 (6 bases). Between the trimmed V and J ends, which lost 5 bases and 5 bases, there was a span of 15 bases. Per germline, CDR1 SGHTA and CDR2 FQGNSA. CDR3 length equals 15 residues.

The chain uses TRBV7-6 and TRBJ2-1; perhaps TRBD2 as D (6 bases). There are 16 residues in the CDR3. CDR1 and CDR2 from the germline V gene are SGHVS and FNYEAQ. V dropped 8 bases and J dropped 7 bases, with 24 bases sitting between them. CDR3 amino acids: CASALEGGTGRNEQFF. The CDR3 region has the DNA TGTGCCAGCGCACTGGAGGGCGGGACGGGTCGAAATGAGCAGTTCTTC.

This clone has just one count. The rearrangement joins TRBV6-5 to TRBJ2-3, with a tentative D call TRBD1 (5 bases). This CDR3 is built from 14 residues. Germline loops: CDR1 MNHEY, CDR2 SVGAGI. V lost 4 bases and J 2 bases, leaving 10 bases between the germline ends. The DNA for the CDR3 is TGTGCCAGCAGTTCAGGGCAGCACACAGATACGCAGTATTTT. The encoded protein is CASSSGQHTDTQYF.

The V call is TRBV3-1 (or the pseudogene TRBV3-2), the J call TRBJ1-2; tentative D call: TRBD1 (6 bases). The CDR3 sequence is 16 residues long. CDR1 and CDR2 from the germline V gene are LGHDT and YNNKEL (reference sequence). The ends were cut back, 3 bases at V and 0 bases at J, with 14 bases in the middle. The chain's CDR3 is CASSQGGRGANYGYTF. The CDR3 DNA is TGTGCCAGCAGCCAGGGGGGGCGGGGCGCTAACTATGGCTACACCTTC.

This chain links TRBV18 with TRBJ2-1, with D possibly being TRBD2 (5 bases). V lost 6 bases and J lost 2, with 14 bases in between. The CDR3 runs 15 residues. CDR1 is KGHSH, CDR2 LQKENI, per germline. The CDR3, as DNA: TGTGCCAGCTCTTTAGGACTCGAGGCCTACAATGAGCAGTTCTTC. This translates into CASSLGLEAYNEQFF.

The genes are TRBV25-1 and TRBJ2-1, with 7 bases matching TRBD1. Germline V lookup: CDR1 MGHDK, CDR2 SYGVNS. The CDR3 runs 16 residues. Trimming removed 2 bases from V and 10 bases from J; junction bases left unmatched: 14. The CDR3 is CASSEKGATGPAEQFF. DNA for the CDR3: TGTGCCAGCAGTGAAAAAGGGGCGACAGGGCCCGCCGAGCAGTTCTTC.

The sample holds one count of this clone. V and J are TRBV21-1 and TRBJ2-5; the table gives TRBD1 as D, unverified against the DNA. TRBV21-1 is flagged as a pseudogene. The CDR3 consists of 16 residues. CDR3 coding DNA: TGTGCCAGCAGCGGCCTTGGGCAGGGGCAAAGAGAGACCCAGTACTTC. It codes for CASSGLGQGQRETQYF.

The rearrangement uses TRBV7-9 and TRBJ2-3, with TRBD1 as a possible D gene (6 bases). This CDR3 is 16 amino acids long. CDR1 is SEHNR and CDR2 is FQNEAQ in the germline V gene (reference sequence). V lost 1 base to trimming and J lost 1 base, with 12 bases between them. The CDR3: CASSLDGSGGTDTQYF. Written as DNA, the CDR3 is TGTGCCAGCAGCTTAGATGGTTCAGGGGGCACAGATACGCAGTATTTT.